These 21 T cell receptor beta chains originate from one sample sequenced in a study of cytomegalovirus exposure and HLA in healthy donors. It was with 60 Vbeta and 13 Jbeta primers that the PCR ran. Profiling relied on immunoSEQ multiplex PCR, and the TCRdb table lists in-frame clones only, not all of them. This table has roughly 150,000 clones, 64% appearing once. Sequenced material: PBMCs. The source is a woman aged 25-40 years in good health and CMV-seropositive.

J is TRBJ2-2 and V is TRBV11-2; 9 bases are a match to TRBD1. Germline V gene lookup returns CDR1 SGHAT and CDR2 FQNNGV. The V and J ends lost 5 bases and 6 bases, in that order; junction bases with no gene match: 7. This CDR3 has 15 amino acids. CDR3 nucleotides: TGTGCCAGCAGCCGGGACAGGGCTAGAGCCGGGGAGCTGTTTTTT. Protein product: CASSRDRARAGELFF.

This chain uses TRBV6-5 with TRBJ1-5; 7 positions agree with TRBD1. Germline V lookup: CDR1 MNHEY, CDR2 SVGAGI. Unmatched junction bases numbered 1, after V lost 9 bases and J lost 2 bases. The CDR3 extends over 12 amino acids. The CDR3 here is CASGQGNQPQHF. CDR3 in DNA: TGTGCCAGTGGACAGGGCAATCAGCCCCAGCATTTT.

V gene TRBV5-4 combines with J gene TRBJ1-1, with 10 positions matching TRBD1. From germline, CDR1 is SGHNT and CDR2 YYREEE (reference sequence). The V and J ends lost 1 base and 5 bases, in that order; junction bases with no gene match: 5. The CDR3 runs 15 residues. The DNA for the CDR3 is TGTGCCAGCAGCTTGATGGGACAGGGGCGAACTGAAGCTTTCTTT. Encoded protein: CASSLMGQGRTEAFF. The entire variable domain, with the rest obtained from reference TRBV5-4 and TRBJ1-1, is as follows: ETGVTQSPTHLIKTRGQQVTLRCSSQSGHNTVSWYQQALGQGPQFIFQYYREEENGRGNFPPRFSGLQFPNYSSELNVNALELDDSALYLCASSLMGQGRTEAFFGQGTRLTVV.

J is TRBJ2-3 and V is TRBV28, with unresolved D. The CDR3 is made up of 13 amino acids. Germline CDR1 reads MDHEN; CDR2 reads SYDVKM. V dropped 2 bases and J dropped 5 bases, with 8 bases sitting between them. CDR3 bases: TGTGCCAGCAGTTTAGGAGAAGGAGATACGCAGTATTTT. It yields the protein CASSLGEGDTQYF. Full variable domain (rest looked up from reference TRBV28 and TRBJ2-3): DVKVTQSSRYLVKRTGEKVFLECVQDMDHENMFWYRQDPGLGLRLIYFSYDVKMKEKGDIPEGYSVSREKKERFSLILESASTNQTSMYLCASSLGEGDTQYFGPGTRLTVL.

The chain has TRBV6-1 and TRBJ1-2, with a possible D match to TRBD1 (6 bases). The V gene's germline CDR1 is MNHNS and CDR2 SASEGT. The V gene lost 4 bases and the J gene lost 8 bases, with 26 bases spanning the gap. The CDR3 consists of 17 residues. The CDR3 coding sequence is TGTGCCAGCAGTGCCCAACCTGGGACATCTGGCTCGAGGGGCTACACCTTC. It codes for CASSAQPGTSGSRGYTF.

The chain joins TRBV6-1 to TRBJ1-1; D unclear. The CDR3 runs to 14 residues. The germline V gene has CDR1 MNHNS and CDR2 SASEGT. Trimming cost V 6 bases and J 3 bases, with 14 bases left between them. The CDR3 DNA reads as TGTGCCAGCAGCGCAACGAGCGGTTACACTGAAGCTTTCTTT. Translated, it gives CASSATSGYTEAFF.

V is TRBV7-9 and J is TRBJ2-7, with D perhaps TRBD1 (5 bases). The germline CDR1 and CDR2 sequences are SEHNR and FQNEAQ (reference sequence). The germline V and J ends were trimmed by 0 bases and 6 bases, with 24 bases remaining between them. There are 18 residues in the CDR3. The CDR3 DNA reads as TGTGCCAGCAGCTTAGCTAGTTCCGGGCCTAAGGGGATATTCGAGCAGTACTTC. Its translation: CASSLASSGPKGIFEQYF.

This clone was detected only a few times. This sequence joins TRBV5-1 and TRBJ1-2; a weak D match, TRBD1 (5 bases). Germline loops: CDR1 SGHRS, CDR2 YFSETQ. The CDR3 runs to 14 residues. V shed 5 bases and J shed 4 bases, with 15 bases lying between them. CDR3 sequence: CASSYTDRFYGYTF. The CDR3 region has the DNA TGCGCCAGCAGTTATACCGACAGATTCTATGGCTACACCTTC.

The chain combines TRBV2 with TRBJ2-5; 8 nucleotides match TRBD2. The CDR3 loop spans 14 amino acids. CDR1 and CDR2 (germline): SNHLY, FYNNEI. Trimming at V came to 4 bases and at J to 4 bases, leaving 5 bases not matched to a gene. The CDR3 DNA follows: TGTGCCAGCAGTGTTGAGAGCGGGGGAGAGACCCAGTACTTC. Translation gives CASSVESGGETQYF.

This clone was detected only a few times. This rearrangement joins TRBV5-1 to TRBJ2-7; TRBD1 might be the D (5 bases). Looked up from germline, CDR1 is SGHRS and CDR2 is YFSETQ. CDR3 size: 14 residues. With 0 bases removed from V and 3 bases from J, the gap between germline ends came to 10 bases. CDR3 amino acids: CASSLAGIRYEQYF. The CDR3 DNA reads TGCGCCAGCAGCTTGGCAGGGATCCGCTACGAGCAGTACTTC.

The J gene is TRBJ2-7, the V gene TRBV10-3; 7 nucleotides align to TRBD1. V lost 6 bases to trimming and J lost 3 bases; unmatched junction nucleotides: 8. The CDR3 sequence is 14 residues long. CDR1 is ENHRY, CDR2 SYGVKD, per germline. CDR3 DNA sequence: TGTGCCATCAGAGAAGAACAGGGGAACTACGAGCAGTACTTC. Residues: CAIREEQGNYEQYF.

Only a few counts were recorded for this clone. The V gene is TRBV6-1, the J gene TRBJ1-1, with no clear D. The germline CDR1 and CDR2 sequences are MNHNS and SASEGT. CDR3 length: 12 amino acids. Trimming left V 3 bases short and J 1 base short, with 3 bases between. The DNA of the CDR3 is TGTGCCAGCAGTGACAGGAACACTGAAGCTTTCTTT. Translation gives CASSDRNTEAFF.

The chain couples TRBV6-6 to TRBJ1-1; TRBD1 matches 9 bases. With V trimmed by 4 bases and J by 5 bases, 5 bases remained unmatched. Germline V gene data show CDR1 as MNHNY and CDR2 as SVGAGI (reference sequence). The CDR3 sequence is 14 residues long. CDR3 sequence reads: CASSLGQGETEAFF. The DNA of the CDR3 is TGTGCCAGCAGTTTGGGACAGGGTGAAACTGAAGCTTTCTTT.

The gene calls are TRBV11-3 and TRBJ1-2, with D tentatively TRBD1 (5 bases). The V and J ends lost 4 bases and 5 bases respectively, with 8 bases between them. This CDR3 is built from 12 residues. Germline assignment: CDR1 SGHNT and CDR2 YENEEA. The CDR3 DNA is TGTGCCAGCAGCTCAGGGCTTTATGGCTACACCTTC. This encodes CASSSGLYGYTF. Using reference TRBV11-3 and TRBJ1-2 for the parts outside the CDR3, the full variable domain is EAGVVQSPRYKIIEKKQPVAFWCNPISGHNTLYWYLQNLGQGPELLIRYENEEAVDDSQLPKDRFSAERLKGVDSTLKIQPAELGDSAVYLCASSSGLYGYTFGSGTRLTVV.

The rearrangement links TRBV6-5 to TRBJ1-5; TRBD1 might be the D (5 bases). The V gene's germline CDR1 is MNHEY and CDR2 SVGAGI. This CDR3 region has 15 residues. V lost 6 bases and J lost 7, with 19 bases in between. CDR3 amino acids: CASSQTVPSRQPQHF. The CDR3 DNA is TGTGCCAGCAGCCAGACAGTACCATCAAGGCAGCCCCAGCATTTT.

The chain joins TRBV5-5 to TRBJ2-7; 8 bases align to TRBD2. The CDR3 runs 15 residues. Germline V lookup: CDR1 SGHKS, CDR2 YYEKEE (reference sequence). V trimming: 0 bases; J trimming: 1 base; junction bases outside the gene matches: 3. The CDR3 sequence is CASSLGPSGSYEQYF. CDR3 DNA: TGTGCCAGCAGCTTGGGCCCTAGCGGGTCCTACGAGCAGTACTTC.

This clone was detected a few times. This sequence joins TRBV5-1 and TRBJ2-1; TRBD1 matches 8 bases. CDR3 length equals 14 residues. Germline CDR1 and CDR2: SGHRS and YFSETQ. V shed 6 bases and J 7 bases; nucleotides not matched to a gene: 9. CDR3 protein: CASKLGQGRNEQFF. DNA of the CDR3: TGCGCCAGCAAACTTGGACAGGGACGGAATGAGCAGTTCTTC.

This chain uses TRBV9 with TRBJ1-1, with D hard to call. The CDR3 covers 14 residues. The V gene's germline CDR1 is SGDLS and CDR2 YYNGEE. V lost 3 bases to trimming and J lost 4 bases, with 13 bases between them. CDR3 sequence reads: CASSAQVIITEAFF. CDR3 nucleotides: TGTGCCAGCAGCGCCCAGGTGATAATCACTGAAGCTTTCTTT.

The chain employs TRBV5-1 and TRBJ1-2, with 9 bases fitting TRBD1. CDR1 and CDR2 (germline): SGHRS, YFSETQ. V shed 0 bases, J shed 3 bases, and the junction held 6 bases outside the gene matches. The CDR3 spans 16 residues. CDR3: CASSLGDRAPHYGYTF. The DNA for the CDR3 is TGCGCCAGCAGCTTGGGGGACAGGGCACCTCACTATGGCTACACCTTC.

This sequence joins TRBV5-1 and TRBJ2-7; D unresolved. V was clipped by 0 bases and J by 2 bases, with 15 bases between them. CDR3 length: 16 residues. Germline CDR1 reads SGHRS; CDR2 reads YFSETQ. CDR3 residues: CASSLAPLTDTYEQYF. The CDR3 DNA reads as TGCGCCAGCAGCTTGGCCCCTTTAACAGATACCTACGAGCAGTACTTC.

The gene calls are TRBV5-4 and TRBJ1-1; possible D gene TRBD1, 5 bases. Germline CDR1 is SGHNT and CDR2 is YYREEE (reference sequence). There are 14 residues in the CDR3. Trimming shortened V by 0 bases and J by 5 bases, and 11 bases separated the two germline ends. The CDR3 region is CASSLDTGKTEAFF. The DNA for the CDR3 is TGTGCCAGCAGCTTGGACACAGGAAAGACTGAAGCTTTCTTT.